This TCR beta chain was captured in a study of neurological immune-mediated disorders. General study findings and limits: Expansion of TCR clones was greatest in HTLV-1-associated myelopathy and smallest in multiple sclerosis, where it fell below that of healthy controls.

Unsorted libraries were generated from 2 million PBMCs held at -80 degrees C. 5'RACE with 10-nucleotide random UMIs produced the cDNA. TCRdb called the 5' RACE reads again in MiXCR, with one record for every CDR3 protein. Here the sample spans tens of thousands of distinct CDR3 sequences, 2% to 3% being singletons. Germline loops: CDR1 DFQATT, CDR2 SNEGSKA (reference sequence). The CDR3 length is 17 residues. Trimming took off 3 bases at V and 2 bases at J, with 20 bases between the two ends. Concerning this clonotype: Its antigen is undetermined. The conserved closing phenylalanine or tryptophan is absent in this CDR3, likely reflecting a read error.

The V gene is TRBV20-1, the J gene TRBJ1-5; D might be TRBD1 (5 bases). The clonotype comes from a man in his forties or fifties with multiple sclerosis. Sequencing used PBMCs. CDR3 loop: CSASYAGAGLCNQPQHC. The CDR3 nucleotides read TGCAGTGCTAGTTACGCCGGGGCGGGTCTGTGCAATCAGCCCCAGCATTGT.